Sequencing of this TCR beta chain was carried out in a study of blood T cells in healthy people across ages. Overall study findings and caveats: PBMCs went unsorted, and a conclusive naive versus antigen-experienced comparison was therefore prevented.

As regards this clonotype: The target antigen is unknown.

Germline lookup yields CDR1 SQVTM and CDR2 ANQGSEA. V lost 5 bases, J lost 6 bases, and 8 bases lay in between. The CDR3 is 10 amino acids. A second PCR, run for roughly 6 to 11 cycles, used a sample-barcoded 5' primer plus a J-beta primer mix. Each CDR3 protein gets one entry after TCRdb re-called the 5' RACE reads with MiXCR. The repertoire includes some 880,000 distinct CDR3 sequences, about 36% of them detected once, and under 15% sits in the top ten. Healthy Russian Caucasian donors spanned ages about 6 to 100 years. Isolation recovered at least 7 million PBMCs from every sample. The sequence was collected from a man between 18 and 35 years old in good health. The chain joins TRBV29-1 to TRBJ2-7; a weak D match, TRBD1 (5 bases). The sample consisted of blood. CDR3 sequence (DNA): TGCAGCGTTTGCAGGGCCGAGCAGTACTTC. Its translation is CSVCRAEQYF.